These 17 T cell receptor beta chains share one sample of origin, sequenced in a study of T-cell reconstitution after alpha-beta-depleted transplantation in children. The library targeted TCRbeta and was prepared with unique molecular identifiers. TCRdb processed the PCR reads anew with MiXCR; each CDR3 protein has one entry. The profile shows around 120,000 distinct CDR3 sequences, about 23% of them singletons. The specimen was PBMCs, mostly from graft donor cells, collected 180 days after TCRalphabeta/CD19-depleted stem cell transplant. The receptors stem from a male patient aged 2-15 years who had a stem cell transplant for chronic granulomatous disease, so the T cells may come from the graft donor.

This clonotype was detected ten times or more. The chain recombines TRBV24-1 with TRBJ2-1, with 7 bases aligning to TRBD2. Germline V gives CDR1 KGHDR, CDR2 SFDVKD. The junction had 9 bases not matched to a gene; V was cut back by 5 bases and J by 9 bases. This CDR3 contains 14 residues. This CDR3 reads CATSADGRRGEQFF. Here the CDR3 DNA reads TGTGCCACCAGTGCGGACGGGAGGAGGGGTGAGCAGTTCTTC.

The chain uses TRBV20-1 and TRBJ2-3; TRBD2 matches 7 bases. The CDR3 loop spans 15 amino acids. The germline V gene encodes CDR1 DFQATT and CDR2 SNEGSKA (reference sequence). V trimming: 6 bases; J trimming: 2 bases; junction bases outside the gene matches: 11. CDR3 in amino acids: CSATTTGTITDTQYF. The CDR3 DNA reads TGCAGTGCCACCACCACCGGGACTATCACAGATACGCAGTATTTT.

This clonotype has just one count. The V and J genes are TRBV12-3 or TRBV12-4 and TRBJ2-4, with TRBD1 matching over 8 bases. The trim removed 5 bases at V and 0 bases at J, leaving 6 bases unmatched. This CDR3 spans 16 amino acids. The CDR3 region is CASSPDRDRAKNIQYF. Here the CDR3 DNA reads TGTGCCAGCAGTCCGGACAGGGATAGAGCCAAAAACATTCAGTACTTC.

The chain couples TRBV12-3 or TRBV12-4 to TRBJ2-7; D uncertain. V shed 4 bases and J shed 4 bases, with 8 bases lying between them. The CDR3 covers 12 residues. Here the CDR3 reads CASSSYLYEQYF. CDR3 coding DNA: TGTGCCAGCAGTTCCTATTTGTACGAGCAGTACTTC.

The chain recombines TRBV11-2 with TRBJ2-1, with TRBD2 matching over 7 bases. Germline V gives CDR1 SGHAT, CDR2 FQNNGV. Trimming took 5 bases from V and 2 from J; bases not matched to a gene: 6. There are 15 residues in the CDR3. CDR3 nucleotide sequence: TGTGCCAGCAGCCCCATGGGGGGGACCTACAATGAGCAGTTCTTC. It specifies CASSPMGGTYNEQFF.

This clonotype was seen at least ten times. This rearrangement joins TRBV12-3 or TRBV12-4 to TRBJ2-5; a weak D match, TRBD2 (6 bases). This CDR3 is 13 amino acids long. The germline V and J ends were trimmed by 3 bases and 5 bases, with 10 bases remaining between them. The DNA of the CDR3 is TGTGCCAGCAGTTTTCTTGGGAGGGAGACCCAGTACTTC. It translates to CASSFLGRETQYF.

At least ten counts were recorded for this clonotype. The V call is TRBV10-3, the J call TRBJ2-1, with 11 bases that match TRBD1. The CDR3 sequence is 17 residues long. Trimming cost V 2 bases and J 2 bases; bases outside gene matches: 5. Germline assignment: CDR1 ENHRY and CDR2 SYGVKD. CDR3 loop: CAISEPGQGGTYNEQFF. In DNA, the CDR3 is TGTGCCATCAGTGAGCCGGGACAGGGGGGGACCTACAATGAGCAGTTCTTC.

The sample holds many counts of this clonotype. The gene calls are TRBV6-1 and TRBJ2-3; a possible D gene is TRBD1 (5 bases). Trimming left V 7 bases short and J 2 bases short, with 16 bases between. The CDR3 has 15 residues. Germline V gene lookup returns CDR1 MNHNS and CDR2 SASEGT. CDR3: CASTTKPGNTDTQYF. The CDR3 bases are TGTGCCAGCACCACAAAACCAGGGAACACAGATACGCAGTATTTT.

This clonotype was seen a few times. V is TRBV2 and J is TRBJ1-5, with a tentative D call TRBD1 (5 bases). The ends were cut back, 6 bases at V and 0 bases at J, with 15 bases in the middle. This CDR3 is 16 amino acids long. Germline CDR1 reads SNHLY; CDR2 reads FYNNEI. CDR3 nucleotides: TGTGCCAGCAGCCCTGGGACGTACCATAGCAATCAGCCCCAGCATTTT. This codes for CASSPGTYHSNQPQHF.

The sample holds a few counts of this clonotype. The rearrangement joins TRBV7-2 to TRBJ2-7, with 8 bases aligning to TRBD1. Germline V gives CDR1 SGHTA, CDR2 FQGNSA. V lost 5 bases to trimming and J lost 5 bases; unmatched junction nucleotides: 11. CDR3 size: 15 residues. This chain's CDR3 is CASSQGAWNLNEQYF. Written as DNA, the CDR3 is TGTGCCAGCAGCCAGGGGGCTTGGAACCTAAACGAGCAGTACTTC.

Turning to this clonotype: The conserved phenylalanine or tryptophan normally closing the CDR3 is absent here, so this likely arose from a read error. V and J are TRBV12-3 or TRBV12-4 and TRBJ2-1; D might be TRBD1 (6 bases). The V end lost 3 bases, the J end lost 1 base, and 7 bases lay between the germline ends. The CDR3 sequence is 14 residues long. The CDR3 here is CASSFQGSYNEQFL. The CDR3 DNA sequence: TGTGCCAGCAGTTTTCAGGGGTCCTACAATGAGCAGTTCTTG.

V gene TRBV5-5 combines with J gene TRBJ2-3; D remains ambiguous. The CDR3 is made up of 12 amino acids. The ends were cut back, 9 bases at V and 2 bases at J, with 10 bases in the middle. Germline V gene lookup returns CDR1 SGHKS and CDR2 YYEKEE (reference sequence). The DNA of the CDR3 is TGTGCCACCAGACATGCCACAGATACGCAGTATTTT. Translated, it gives CATRHATDTQYF.

The chain has TRBV20-1 and TRBJ2-3, with D unresolved. V lost 1 base and J 6 bases, leaving 5 bases between the germline ends. Germline lookup yields CDR1 DFQATT and CDR2 SNEGSKA (reference sequence). The CDR3 has 11 amino acids. CDR3 bases: TGCAGTGCTAGAGTCTTGGATACGCAGTATTTT. Translating gives CSARVLDTQYF.

To note about this clonotype: Compared with germline, one end of the junction differs, possibly owing to a read error. J is TRBJ1-5 and V is TRBV28; no definite D call. Germline V gene lookup returns CDR1 MDHEN and CDR2 SYDVKM. This CDR3 comprises 16 residues. CDR3 sequence (DNA): TGTGCCAGCAGTTTCTTCGCACGGGAGAGCAATCAGCCCCAGCATTTC. It yields the protein CASSFFARESNQPQHF.

This clonotype was detected ten times or more. The CDR3 loop is CASSTPGSSTDTQYF. CDR3 nucleotides: TGTGCCAGCAGCACCCCTGGGAGTTCCACAGATACGCAGTATTTT. This chain connects TRBV7-9 to TRBJ2-3; TRBD2 is a possible D gene (5 bases). CDR3 length: 15 residues. Looked up from germline, CDR1 is SEHNR and CDR2 is FQNEAQ (reference sequence). V was trimmed by 5 bases and J by 2 bases, leaving 14 bases between them. The full variable domain, in which reference TRBV7-9 and TRBJ2-3 provide the parts outside the CDR3, is DTGVSQNPRHKITKRGQNVTFRCDPISEHNRLYWYRQTLGQGPEFLTYFQNEAQLEKSRLLSDRFSAERPKGSFSTLEIQRTEQGDSAMYLCASSTPGSSTDTQYFGPGTRLTVL.

This clonotype was seen more than once but under ten times. The chain couples TRBV7-9 to TRBJ2-1; 7 nucleotides match TRBD2. With 0 bases clipped from V and 7 bases from J, the junction kept 3 bases outside the gene matches. In germline, CDR1 is SEHNR, CDR2 FQNEAQ (reference sequence). This CDR3 spans 14 amino acids. CDR3 sequence (DNA): TGTGCCAGCAGCTTAGCCGGGACTACGAATGAGCAGTTCTTC. Residues: CASSLAGTTNEQFF.

This clonotype was recorded once. V is TRBV12-3 or TRBV12-4 and J is TRBJ2-5; D call uncertain. V dropped 6 bases and J dropped 4 bases, with 12 bases sitting between them. The CDR3 contains 13 residues. In nucleotides, the CDR3 is TGTGCCAGCAGCCGGGCTAGAGGAGAGACCCAGTACTTC. This gives the protein CASSRARGETQYF.